What follows describes a single T cell receptor (beta chain). Adults between about 18 and 95 years of age took part from 20 to 25 US areas. This CDR3 contains 17 residues. Trimming took 0 bases from V and 5 from J; bases not matched to a gene: 7. Germline CDR1 is MGHRA and CDR2 is YSYEKL. Per the study methods: Scientists estimated how many nucleated cells there were by amplifying reference gene primers. The assay was immunoSEQ multiplex PCR, and TCRdb's table has in-frame clones only and misses some. The DNA was the basis for D and trimming; V, J and clone size are from that table. The table includes fewer than 450,000 clones, roughly 86% detected once. The record originates from a study of blood T cell repertoires in COVID-19. The overall study: Whether acute or convalescent, the COVID-19 samples came from the United States, Italy and Spain. Nucleic acid was either cDNA or gDNA, and it came from T cells, B-cell-depleted T cells, or PBMCs.

The receptor's source is a middle-aged woman with acute COVID-19. The V call is TRBV4-1, the J call TRBJ2-3, with 11 positions matching TRBD2. The sequenced material came from PBMCs or T cells enriched from blood (not recorded which). The chain's CDR3 is CASSQDPPSGGRDTQYF. CDR3 in DNA: TGCGCCAGCAGCCAAGATCCCCCTAGCGGGGGGAGAGATACGCAGTATTTT.